The rows below give T cell receptor beta chains drawn from one sample of a study of cytomegalovirus exposure and HLA in healthy donors. TCRdb's table, derived via immunoSEQ multiplex PCR, lists solely in-frame clones and lacks some. The sample yields a few hundred thousand clones, about nine tenths seen once. The sequencing input was PBMCs. The receptors shown here come from a girl aged 2 to 10 in good health and CMV-seronegative. Each CDR3 is given without its conserved first and last residue. Rows may omit the clone size; those that give it use once, few, many or a size class.

j_gene	abundance	v_gene	CDR3aa
TRBJ2-1	.	TRBV5-8	ASSLGLAVYNEQF
TRBJ2-1	.	TRBV28	ASSPTGASYNEQF
TRBJ2-3	.	TRBV12-1	ASSFFGPSANTQY
TRBJ2-1	.	TRBV29-1	SVTGTGGHEQF
TRBJ2-1	.	TRBV6-5	ASSYFGGSYNEQF
TRBJ2-1	.	TRBV7-2	ASSHFGTSGRSGEQF
TRBJ1-2	.	TRBV30	AWSVLTGHYGYT
TRBJ1-1	.	TRBV5-1	ASSLAHGNTEAF
TRBJ2-7	.	TRBV5-6	ASSLGLGILSYEQY
TRBJ2-1	once	TRBV6-6	ASSYTPGGPNEQF
TRBJ2-7	.	TRBV5-1	ASSLTGTGSAAEQY
TRBJ2-7	.	TRBV7-9	ASSLLVGQGVWEQY
TRBJ2-5	.	TRBV27	ASSSLTSETQY
TRBJ2-7	.	TRBV11-2	ASSLGSGLSSYEQY
TRBJ2-1	.	TRBV7-9	ASSLAPGEQF
TRBJ1-1	.	TRBV2	ASSGAEAF
TRBJ1-6	.	TRBV11-2	ASSFIREDKPLH
TRBJ1-1	.	TRBV15	ATSRSAGTEAF
TRBJ2-1	.	TRBV12-5	ASGLGVNEQF
TRBJ2-7	.	TRBV6-1	ASSGRRRTAYEQY
TRBJ2-2	.	TRBV7-9	ASRLTLGGTPWNTGELF
TRBJ1-2	once	TRBV19	ASSTGTGIGYYGYT
TRBJ2-1	.	TRBV27	ASSLSASGAYNEQF
TRBJ2-7	.	TRBV6-5	ASSFSGMMYEQY
TRBJ2-1	.	TRBV7-9	ASSGLAASYNEQF
TRBJ1-5	.	TRBV5-3	ARSPGTGEYSNQPQH
TRBJ2-2	.	TRBV27	ASSLQGRNTGELF
TRBJ2-1	.	TRBV10-1	ASRPDRGGYEQF
TRBJ2-2	.	TRBV19	ASRGQGNTGELF
TRBJ2-7	.	TRBV5-1	ASSDRGGSTYEQY
TRBJ2-5	.	TRBV5-4	ASSPGGGGIETQY
TRBJ2-4	.	TRBV19	ASSTYGTSGDIQY
TRBJ1-5	.	TRBV2	ASSESGQSQPQH
TRBJ1-5	.	TRBV5-5	ASSLIGQPQH
TRBJ1-2	.	TRBV9	ASSVKGGADYGYT
TRBJ1-1	.	TRBV7-9	ASLAGTEAF
TRBJ1-6	.	TRBV30	AWSVLVLADSPLH
TRBJ2-1	once	TRBV13	ASSFRLAGVYNEQF
TRBJ1-1	.	TRBV7-3	ASSRDRDTEAF
TRBJ2-7	.	TRBV21-1	ASSKGRRRGDNEQY
TRBJ1-1	.	TRBV5-6	ASSFGTVNTEAF